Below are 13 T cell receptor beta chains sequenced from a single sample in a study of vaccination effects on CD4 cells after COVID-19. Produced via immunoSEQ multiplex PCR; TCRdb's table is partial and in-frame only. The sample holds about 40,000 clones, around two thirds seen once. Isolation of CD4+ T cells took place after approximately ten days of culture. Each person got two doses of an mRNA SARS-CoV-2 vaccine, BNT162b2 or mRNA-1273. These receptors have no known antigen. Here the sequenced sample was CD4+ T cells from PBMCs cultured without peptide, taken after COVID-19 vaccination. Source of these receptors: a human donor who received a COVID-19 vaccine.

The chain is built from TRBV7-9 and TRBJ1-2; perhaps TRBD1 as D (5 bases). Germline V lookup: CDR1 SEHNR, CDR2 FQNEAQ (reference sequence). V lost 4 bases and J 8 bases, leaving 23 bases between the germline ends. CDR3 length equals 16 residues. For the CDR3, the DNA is TGTGCCAGCAGCTCGCAAAAACAGGAGCCGGTATCGGGCTACACCTTC. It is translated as CASSSQKQEPVSGYTF.

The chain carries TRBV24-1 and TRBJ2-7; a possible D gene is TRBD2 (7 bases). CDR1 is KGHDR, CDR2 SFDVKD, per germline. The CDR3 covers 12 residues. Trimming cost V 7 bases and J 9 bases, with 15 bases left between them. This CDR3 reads CATSPSGGPQYF. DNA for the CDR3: TGTGCCACCAGCCCCTCCGGGGGGCCGCAGTACTTC.

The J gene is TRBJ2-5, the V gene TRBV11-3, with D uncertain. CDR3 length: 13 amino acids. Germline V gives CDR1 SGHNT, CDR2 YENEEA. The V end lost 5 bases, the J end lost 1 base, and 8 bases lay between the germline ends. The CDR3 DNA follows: TGTGCCAGCAGCCCCACCAGCCAAGAGACCCAGTACTTC. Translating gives CASSPTSQETQYF.

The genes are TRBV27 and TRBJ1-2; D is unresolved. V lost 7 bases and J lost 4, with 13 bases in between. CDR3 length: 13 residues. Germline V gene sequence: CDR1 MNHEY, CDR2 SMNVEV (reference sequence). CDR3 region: CASTGVIRYGYTF. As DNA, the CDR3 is TGTGCCAGCACTGGGGTTATACGCTATGGCTACACCTTC.

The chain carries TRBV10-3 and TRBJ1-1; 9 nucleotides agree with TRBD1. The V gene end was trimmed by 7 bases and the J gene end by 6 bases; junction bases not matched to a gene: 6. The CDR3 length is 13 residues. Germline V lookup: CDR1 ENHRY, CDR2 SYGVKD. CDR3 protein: CAITADRGAEAFF. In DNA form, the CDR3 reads TGTGCCATCACCGCCGACAGGGGGGCTGAAGCTTTCTTT.

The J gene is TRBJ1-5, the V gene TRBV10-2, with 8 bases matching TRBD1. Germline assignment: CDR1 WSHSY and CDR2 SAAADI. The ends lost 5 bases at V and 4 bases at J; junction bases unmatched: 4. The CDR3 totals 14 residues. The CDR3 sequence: CASSRQGLNQPQHF. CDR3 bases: TGCGCCAGCAGTCGACAGGGGCTAAATCAGCCCCAGCATTTT.

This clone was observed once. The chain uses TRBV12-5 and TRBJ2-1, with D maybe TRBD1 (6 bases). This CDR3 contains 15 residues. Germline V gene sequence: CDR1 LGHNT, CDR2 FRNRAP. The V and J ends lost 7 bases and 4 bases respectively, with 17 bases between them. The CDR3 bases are TGTGCTAGTGCCCCAACCGGGACAAAGTACAATGAGCAGTTCTTC. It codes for CASAPTGTKYNEQFF.

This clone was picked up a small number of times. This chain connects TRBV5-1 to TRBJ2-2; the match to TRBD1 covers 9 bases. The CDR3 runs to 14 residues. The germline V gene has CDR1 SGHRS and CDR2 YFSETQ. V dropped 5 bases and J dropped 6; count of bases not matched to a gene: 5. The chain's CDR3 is CASRRTGAAGELFF. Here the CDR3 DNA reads TGCGCCAGCAGGAGGACAGGGGCGGCCGGGGAGCTGTTTTTT.

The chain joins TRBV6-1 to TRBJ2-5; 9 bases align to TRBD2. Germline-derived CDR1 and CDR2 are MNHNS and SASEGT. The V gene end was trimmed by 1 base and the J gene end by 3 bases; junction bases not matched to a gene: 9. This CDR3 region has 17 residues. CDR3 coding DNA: TGTGCCAGCAGTGAAGTAGGCGGGAGGGCGAATAAAGAGACCCAGTACTTC. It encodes CASSEVGGRANKETQYF.

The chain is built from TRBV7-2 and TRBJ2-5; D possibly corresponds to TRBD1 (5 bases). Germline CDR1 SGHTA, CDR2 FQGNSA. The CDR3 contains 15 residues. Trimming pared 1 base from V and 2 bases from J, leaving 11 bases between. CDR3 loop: CASSLDGRAQETQYF. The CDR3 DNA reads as TGTGCCAGCAGCTTAGATGGCAGGGCACAAGAGACCCAGTACTTC.

This CDR3 reads CASSSLAGTYNEQFF. For the CDR3, the DNA is TGTGCCAGCAGCTCATTAGCGGGCACCTACAATGAGCAGTTCTTC. This sequence joins TRBV11-2 and TRBJ2-1, with 7 positions matching TRBD2. The CDR3 extends over 15 amino acids. Germline-derived CDR1 and CDR2 are SGHAT and FQNNGV. J gave up 2 bases and V 4 bases, and 5 bases lay outside the gene matches.

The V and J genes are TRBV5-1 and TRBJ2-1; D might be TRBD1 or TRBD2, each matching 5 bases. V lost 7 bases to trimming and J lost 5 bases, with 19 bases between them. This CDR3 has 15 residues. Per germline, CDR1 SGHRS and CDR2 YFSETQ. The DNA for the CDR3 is TGCGCCAGCGAAGATTCAGGGACCGGAGACAATGAGCAGTTCTTC. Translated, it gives CASEDSGTGDNEQFF.

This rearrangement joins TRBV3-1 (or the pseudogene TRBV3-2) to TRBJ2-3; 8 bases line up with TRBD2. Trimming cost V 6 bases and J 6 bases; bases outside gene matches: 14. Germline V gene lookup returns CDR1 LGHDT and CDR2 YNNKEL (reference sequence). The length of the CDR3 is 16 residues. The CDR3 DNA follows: TGTGCCAGCAGGAAAGCGCTATTTGCGGGAGGCGATACGCAGTATTTT. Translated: CASRKALFAGGDTQYF.